A selection of T cell receptor beta chains follows, all from one sample in a study of blood T cell repertoires in COVID-19. Some clones are missing from TCRdb's copy, which holds only in-frame ones; the method was immunoSEQ multiplex PCR. Among about half a million clones, approximately 83% were seen once, and the ten largest hold approximately 2.9%. Source material: peripheral blood. These receptors were collected from a human donor in a cohort sampled during active COVID-19. The CDR3 runs from the conserved cysteine through the conserved F or W. The order of the fields is clone size, J gene, V gene, D gene, CDR3 protein, CDR3 DNA. The D gene is left open where the match is weak. The listing skips clone size in some rows; elsewhere it reads once, few, many or a size class.

>NA|TRBJ2-7|TRBV19|TRBD2
CASSIVGTSGSYSPEQYF
TGTGCCAGTAGTATAGTAGGGACTAGCGGGTCTTATTCACCGGAGCAGTACTTC
>once|TRBJ1-1|TRBV11-2|TRBD1
CASSPSPGTGHTEAFF
TGTGCCAGCAGCCCCTCCCCCGGGACAGGGCACACTGAAGCTTTCTTT
>once|TRBJ2-1|TRBV5-1|TRBD1
CASSLEASGQNNEQFF
TGCGCCAGCAGCTTGGAGGCGTCGGGACAGAACAATGAGCAGTTCTTC
>NA|TRBJ1-3|TRBV29-1|NA
CSVRGREGPNTIYF
TGCAGCGTTAGGGGCAGGGAAGGTCCCAACACCATATATTTT
>NA|TRBJ1-4|TRBV5-4|TRBD1
CASTEAPGQVNEKLFF
TGTGCCAGCACCGAGGCCCCGGGACAGGTTAATGAAAAACTGTTTTTT
>NA|TRBJ2-1|TRBV7-9|NA
CASSLAIPGSEQFF
TGTGCCAGCAGCTTAGCTATTCCGGGATCTGAGCAGTTCTTC
>once|TRBJ1-2|TRBV7-3|TRBD1
CASSLSGTGPSGYTF
TGTGCCAGCAGCTTATCCGGGACAGGGCCTTCTGGCTACACCTTC
>NA|TRBJ2-1|TRBV6-5|NA
CASSSQGTRINEQFF
TGTGCCAGCAGTTCTCAGGGTACCCGAATCAATGAGCAGTTCTTC
>NA|TRBJ2-2|TRBV19|TRBD2
CASSGNPGLAGGVLTGELFF
TGTGCCAGTAGTGGTAATCCGGGACTAGCGGGAGGCGTTCTCACCGGGGAGCTGTTTTTT
>NA|TRBJ1-2|TRBV9|TRBD1
CASSPGQGTNYGYTF
TGTGCCAGCAGCCCCGGACAGGGGACTAACTATGGCTACACCTTC
>once|TRBJ2-7|TRBV27|TRBD1
CASSFTGTGGSEQYF
TGTGCCAGCAGTTTTACCGGGACAGGGGGTAGCGAGCAGTACTTC
>few|TRBJ1-2|TRBV6-5|TRBD1
CASRAFDRANYGYTF
TGTGCCAGCCGGGCTTTTGACAGGGCTAACTATGGCTACACCTTC
>NA|TRBJ2-5|TRBV5-1|TRBD2
CASSLSQGGSETQYF
TGCGCCAGCAGCTTGTCCCAGGGAGGGTCGGAGACCCAGTACTTC
>NA|TRBJ2-1|TRBV11-2|NA
CASSLTGYNEQFF
TGTGCCAGCAGCTTAACGGGTTACAATGAGCAGTTCTTC
>NA|TRBJ2-7|TRBV19|NA
CASSISRATYEQYF
TGTGCCAGTAGTATTAGCAGGGCGACCTACGAGCAGTACTTC
>few|TRBJ1-4|TRBV2|NA
CASSAQGRPTNEKLFF
TGTGCCAGCAGCGCGCAGGGCCGGCCAACTAATGAAAAACTGTTTTTT
>NA|TRBJ1-2|TRBV6-5|NA
CASSSKGKGYTF
TGTGCCAGCAGTTCAAAGGGGAAAGGCTACACCTTC
>once|TRBJ2-3|TRBV6-5|NA
CASSFVRATSTDTQYF
TGTGCCAGCAGTTTCGTCAGGGCGACTAGCACAGATACGCAGTATTTT
>once|TRBJ1-4|TRBV28|TRBD1
CASSPLRQGASNEKLFF
TGTGCCAGCAGTCCCTTGCGACAGGGGGCATCGAATGAAAAACTGTTTTTT
>NA|TRBJ1-2|TRBV24-1|NA
CATSDSYYGYTF
TGTGCCACCAGTGATTCTTACTATGGCTACACCTTC
>NA|TRBJ2-1|TRBV18|NA
CASSLGFRGGPEQFF
TGTGCCAGCTCCCTTGGATTCCGCGGGGGCCCTGAGCAGTTCTTC
>NA|TRBJ2-7|TRBV6-2/TRBV6-3|TRBD1
CASNPGQVNYEQYF
TGTGCCAGCAACCCCGGACAGGTAAACTACGAGCAGTACTTC
>once|TRBJ2-3|TRBV9|NA
CASSGQPSQDTQYF
TGTGCCAGCAGCGGACAGCCGTCCCAGGATACGCAGTATTTT
>NA|TRBJ2-6|TRBV19|NA
CASSAQSSGANVLTF
TGTGCCAGTAGTGCCCAGTCCTCTGGGGCCAACGTCCTGACTTTC
>NA|TRBJ1-4|TRBV6-6|NA
CASSRTVNSMAGEKLFF
TGTGCCAGCAGTCGCACGGTCAATTCAATGGCAGGTGAAAAACTGTTTTTT
>NA|TRBJ2-7|TRBV11-3|TRBD2
CASSLSGTSGPYEQYF
TGTGCCAGCAGCCTATCCGGGACTAGCGGGCCCTACGAGCAGTACTTC
>NA|TRBJ2-3|TRBV10-3|TRBD2
CAISEGFGGTSGTGTDTQYF
TGTGCCATCAGTGAGGGATTCGGGGGGACTAGCGGGACTGGGACAGATACGCAGTATTTT
>once|TRBJ1-2|TRBV29-1|TRBD1
CSVEDVGRGSSNYGYTF
TGCAGCGTTGAAGACGTCGGCAGGGGGAGTTCGAACTATGGCTACACCTTC
>NA|TRBJ2-5|TRBV6-5|NA
CASSYEGLGEETQYF
TGTGCCAGCAGTTACGAGGGACTTGGTGAAGAGACCCAGTACTTC
>NA|TRBJ1-3|TRBV7-8|TRBD1
CASSLGRQGEGSGNTIYF
TGTGCCAGCAGCCTTGGCCGACAGGGAGAGGGCTCTGGAAACACCATATATTTT
>NA|TRBJ2-1|TRBV7-3|TRBD2
CASSLASGINEQFF
TGTGCCAGCAGCTTAGCTAGCGGGATCAATGAGCAGTTCTTC
>NA|TRBJ1-6|TRBV30|NA
CAWRGAGYNSPLHF
TGTGCCTGGAGAGGGGCAGGTTATAATTCACCCCTCCACTTT
>NA|TRBJ1-4|TRBV30|NA
CAWSSSANEKLFF
TGTGCCTGGAGTAGTTCGGCTAATGAAAAACTGTTTTTT
>few|TRBJ2-7|TRBV5-1|NA
CASSRRGNSDEQYF
TGCGCCAGCTCCCGGCGGGGTAATAGCGACGAGCAGTACTTC